The T cell receptor (beta chain) under discussion was sequenced for a study of T cell responses to AZD1222 COVID-19 vaccine. The CDR3 runs 18 residues. Germline CDR1 and CDR2: LGHNA and YNFKEQ. The ends lost 4 bases at V and 4 bases at J; junction bases unmatched: 11. Study-wide results and caveats: Unmutated regions of variants are reportedly targeted by nearly half of spike-specific TCRs. At 160-218 and 743-854, vaccine-associated CD4 TCRs were dominant, and they spanned spike. The repertoires were collected only after the peak T cell response.

About this clone itself: The antigen is undetermined.

The method was immunoSEQ multiplex PCR; TCRdb's version includes in-frame clones alone and lacks a portion of them. The data hold more than 100,000 clones, with 75% to 90% observed a single time. This TCR was recovered from an adult in good health. V is TRBV4-2 and J is TRBJ2-4; 12 bases match TRBD2. This material consisted of peripheral blood, taken on day 0 of AZD1222 vaccination. The CDR3 is CASSPTEGTSGFKNIQYF. Here the CDR3 DNA reads TGTGCCAGCAGCCCCACGGAGGGGACTAGCGGGTTTAAAAACATTCAGTACTTC.